This T cell receptor (beta chain) is from a study of graft-versus-host responses after intestinal transplantation. Background on the study: Among the recipients, transplants were multivisceral, liver-intestinal, or isolated intestinal. Recipients uniformly received anti-thymocyte globulin induction, followed by tacrolimus and steroids for about 3 years. Study observations and caveats: GvH clones were identified in recipient marrow, with some first appearing in ileum or blood. Those patients showing graft-donor T cell macrochimerism displayed high graft-versus-host to host-versus-graft clonal ratios in allografts.

Regarding this clone: The antigen is not known.

V was shortened by 6 bases and J by 1 base, with 7 bases between the two germline ends. Germline V CDR1 and CDR2: SNHLY, FYNNEI. The CDR3 has 12 residues. The table came from immunoSEQ multiplex PCR; TCRdb's copy has only in-frame clones and leaves some out. The data show fewer than 50,000 clones, with about 91% seen just once and about 4.4% held by the top ten. V is TRBV2 and J is TRBJ2-7; no clear D. The specimen comprised PBMCs, sampled 524 days after transplant. This receptor was identified in a human patient who received an intestinal transplant, so some T cells may come from the graft donor. This chain's CDR3 is CASSRFSYEQYF. As DNA, the CDR3 is TGTGCCAGCAGCCGGTTTTCCTACGAGCAGTACTTC.